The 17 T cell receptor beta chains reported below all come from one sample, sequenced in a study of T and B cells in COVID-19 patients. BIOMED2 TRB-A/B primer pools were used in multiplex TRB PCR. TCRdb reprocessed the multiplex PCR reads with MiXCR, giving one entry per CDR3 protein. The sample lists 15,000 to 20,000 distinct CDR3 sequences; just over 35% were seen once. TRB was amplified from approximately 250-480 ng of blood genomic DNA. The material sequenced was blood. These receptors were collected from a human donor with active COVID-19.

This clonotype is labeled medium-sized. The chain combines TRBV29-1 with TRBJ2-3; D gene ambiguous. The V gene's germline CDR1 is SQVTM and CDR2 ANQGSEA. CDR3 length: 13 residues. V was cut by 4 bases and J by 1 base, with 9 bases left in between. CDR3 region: CSVALRGTDTQYF. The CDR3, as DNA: TGCAGCGTTGCCTTAAGGGGCACAGATACGCAGTATTTT.

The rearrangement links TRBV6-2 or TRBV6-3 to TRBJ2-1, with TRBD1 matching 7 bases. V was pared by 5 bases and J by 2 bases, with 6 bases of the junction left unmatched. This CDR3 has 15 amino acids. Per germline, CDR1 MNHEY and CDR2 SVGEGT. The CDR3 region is CASSLQGQTYNEQFF. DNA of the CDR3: TGTGCCAGCAGTCTCCAGGGACAGACCTACAATGAGCAGTTCTTC.

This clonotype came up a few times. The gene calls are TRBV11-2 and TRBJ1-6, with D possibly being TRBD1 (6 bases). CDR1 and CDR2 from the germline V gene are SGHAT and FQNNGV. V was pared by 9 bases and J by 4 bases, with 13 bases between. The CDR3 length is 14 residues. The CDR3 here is CASRTVGYNSPLHF. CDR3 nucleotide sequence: TGTGCCAGTAGGACAGTAGGTTATAATTCACCCCTCCACTTT. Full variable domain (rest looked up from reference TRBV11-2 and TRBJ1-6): EAGVAQSPRYKIIEKRQSVAFWCNPISGHATLYWYQQILGQGPKLLIQFQNNGVVDDSQLPKDRFSAERLKGVDSTLKIQPAKLEDSAVYLCASRTVGYNSPLHFGNGTRLTVT.

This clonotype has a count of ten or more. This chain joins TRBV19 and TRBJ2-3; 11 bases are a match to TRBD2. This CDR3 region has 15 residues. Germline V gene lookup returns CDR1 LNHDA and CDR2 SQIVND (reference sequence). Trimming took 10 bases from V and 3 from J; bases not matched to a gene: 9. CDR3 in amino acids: CATTRASGGTDTQYF. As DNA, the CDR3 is TGTGCCACCACAAGAGCTAGCGGGGGGACAGATACGCAGTATTTT.

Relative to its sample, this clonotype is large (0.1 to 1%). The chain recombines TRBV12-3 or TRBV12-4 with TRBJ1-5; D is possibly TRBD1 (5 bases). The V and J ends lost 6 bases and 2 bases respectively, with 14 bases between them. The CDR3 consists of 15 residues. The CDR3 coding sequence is TGTGCCAGCAGACCAGACACGGGGGGCAATCAGCCCCAGCATTTT. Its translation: CASRPDTGGNQPQHF.

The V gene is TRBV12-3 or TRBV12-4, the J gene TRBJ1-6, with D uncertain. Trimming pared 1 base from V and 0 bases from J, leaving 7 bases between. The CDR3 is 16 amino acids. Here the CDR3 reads CASSLGWGSYNSPLHF. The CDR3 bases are TGTGCCAGCAGTTTAGGTTGGGGCTCCTATAATTCACCCCTCCACTTT.

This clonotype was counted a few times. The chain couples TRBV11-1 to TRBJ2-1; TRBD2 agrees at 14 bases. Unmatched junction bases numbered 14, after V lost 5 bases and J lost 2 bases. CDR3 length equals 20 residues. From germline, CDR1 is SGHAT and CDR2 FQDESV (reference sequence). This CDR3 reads CASSPTPGLAGAPAYNEQFF. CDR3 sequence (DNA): TGTGCCAGCAGCCCCACTCCGGGACTAGCGGGGGCGCCCGCCTACAATGAGCAGTTCTTC. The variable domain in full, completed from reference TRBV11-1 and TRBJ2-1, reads EAEVAQSPRYKITEKSQAVAFWCDPISGHATLYWYRQILGQGPELLVQFQDESVVDDSQLPKDRFSAERLKGVDSTLKIQPAELGDSAMYLCASSPTPGLAGAPAYNEQFFGPGTRLTVL.

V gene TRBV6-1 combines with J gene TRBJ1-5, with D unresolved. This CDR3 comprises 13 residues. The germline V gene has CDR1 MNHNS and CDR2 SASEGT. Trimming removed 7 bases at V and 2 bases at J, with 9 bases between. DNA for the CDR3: TGTGCCAGCACCGTGGGTGGCAATCAGCCCCAGCATTTT. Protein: CASTVGGNQPQHF.

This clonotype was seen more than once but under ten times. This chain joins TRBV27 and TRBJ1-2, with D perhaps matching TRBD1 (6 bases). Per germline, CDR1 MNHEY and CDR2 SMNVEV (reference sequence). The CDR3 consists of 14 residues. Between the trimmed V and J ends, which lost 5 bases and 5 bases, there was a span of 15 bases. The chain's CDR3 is CASSRGGLPYGYTF. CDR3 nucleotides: TGTGCCAGCAGTAGAGGGGGACTGCCGTATGGCTACACCTTC.

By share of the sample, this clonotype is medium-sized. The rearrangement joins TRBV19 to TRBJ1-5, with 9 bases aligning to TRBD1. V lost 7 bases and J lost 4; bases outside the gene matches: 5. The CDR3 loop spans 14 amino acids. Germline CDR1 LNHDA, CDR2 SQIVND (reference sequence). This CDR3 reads CASMEGQGNQPQHF. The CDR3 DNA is TGTGCCAGTATGGAGGGACAGGGTAATCAGCCCCAGCATTTT.

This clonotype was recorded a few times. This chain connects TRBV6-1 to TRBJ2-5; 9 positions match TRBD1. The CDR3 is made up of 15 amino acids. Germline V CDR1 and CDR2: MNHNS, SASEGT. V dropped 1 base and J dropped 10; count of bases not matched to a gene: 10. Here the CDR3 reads CASSEGWDRDVDQYF. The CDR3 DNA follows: TGTGCCAGCAGTGAAGGGTGGGACAGGGACGTTGACCAGTACTTC.

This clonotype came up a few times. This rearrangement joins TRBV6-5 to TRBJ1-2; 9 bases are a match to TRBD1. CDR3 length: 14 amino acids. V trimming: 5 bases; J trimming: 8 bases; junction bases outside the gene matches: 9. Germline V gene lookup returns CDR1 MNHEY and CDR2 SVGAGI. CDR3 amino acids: CASSLGGTGRGYTF. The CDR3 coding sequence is TGTGCCAGCAGTCTAGGGGGGACAGGGAGAGGCTACACCTTC.

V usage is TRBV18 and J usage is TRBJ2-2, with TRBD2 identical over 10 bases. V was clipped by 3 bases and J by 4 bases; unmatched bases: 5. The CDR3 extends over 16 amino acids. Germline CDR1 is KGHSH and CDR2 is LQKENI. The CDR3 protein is CASSPYSGGTTGELFF. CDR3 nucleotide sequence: TGTGCCAGCTCACCCTATAGCGGGGGGACCACCGGGGAGCTGTTTTTT.

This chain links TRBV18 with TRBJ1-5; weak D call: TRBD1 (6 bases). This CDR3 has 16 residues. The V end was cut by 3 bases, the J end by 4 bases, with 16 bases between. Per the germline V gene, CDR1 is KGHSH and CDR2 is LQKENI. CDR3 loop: CASSPGAGERNQPQHF. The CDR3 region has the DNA TGTGCCAGCTCACCCGGGGCAGGGGAGAGAAATCAGCCCCAGCATTTT. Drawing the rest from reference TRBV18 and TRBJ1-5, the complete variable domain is NAGVMQNPRHLVRRRGQEARLRCSPMKGHSHVYWYRQLPEEGLKFMVYLQKENIIDESGMPKERFSAEFPKEGPSILRIQQVVRGDSAAYFCASSPGAGERNQPQHFGDGTRLSIL.

CDR3 nucleotide sequence: TGTGCCAGCAGTCCCCGAACAGGGGTCGGCACCGGGGAGCTGTTTTTT. Translated, it gives CASSPRTGVGTGELFF. This chain connects TRBV12-3 or TRBV12-4 to TRBJ2-2; 7 bases line up with TRBD1. The CDR3 loop spans 16 amino acids. J gave up 4 bases and V 5 bases, and 10 bases lay outside the gene matches.

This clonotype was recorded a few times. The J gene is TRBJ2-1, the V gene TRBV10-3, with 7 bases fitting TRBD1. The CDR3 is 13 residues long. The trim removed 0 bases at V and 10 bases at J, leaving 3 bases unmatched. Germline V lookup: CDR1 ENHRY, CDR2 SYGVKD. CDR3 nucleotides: TGTGCCATCAGTGAGTCACAGGGACAGGAGCAGTTCTTC. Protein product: CAISESQGQEQFF.

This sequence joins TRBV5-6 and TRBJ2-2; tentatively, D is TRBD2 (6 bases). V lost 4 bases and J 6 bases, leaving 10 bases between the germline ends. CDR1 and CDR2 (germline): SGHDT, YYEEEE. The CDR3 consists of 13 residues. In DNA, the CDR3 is TGTGCCAGCAGCGGGGGGAAGGCCGGGGAGCTGTTTTTT. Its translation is CASSGGKAGELFF.